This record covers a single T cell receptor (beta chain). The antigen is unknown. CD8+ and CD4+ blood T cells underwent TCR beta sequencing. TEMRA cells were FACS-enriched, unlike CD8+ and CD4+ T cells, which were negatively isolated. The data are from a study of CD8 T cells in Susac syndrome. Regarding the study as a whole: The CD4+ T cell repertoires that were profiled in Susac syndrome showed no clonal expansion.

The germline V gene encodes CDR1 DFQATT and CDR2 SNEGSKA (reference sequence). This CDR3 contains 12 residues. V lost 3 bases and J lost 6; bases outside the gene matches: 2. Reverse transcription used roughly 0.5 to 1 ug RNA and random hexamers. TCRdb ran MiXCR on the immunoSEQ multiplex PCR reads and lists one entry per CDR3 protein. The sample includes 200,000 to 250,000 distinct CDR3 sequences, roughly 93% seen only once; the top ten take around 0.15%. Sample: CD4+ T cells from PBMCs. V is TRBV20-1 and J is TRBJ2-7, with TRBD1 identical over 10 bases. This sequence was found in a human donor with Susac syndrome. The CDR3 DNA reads TGCAGTGCTAGCCGGACAGGGGGCGAGCAGTACTTC. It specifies CSASRTGGEQYF.